A selection of T cell receptor beta chains follows, all from one sample in a study of OX40 agonist ivuxolimab in advanced cancers. Clones were sequenced by immunoSEQ multiplex PCR, and TCRdb holds only the in-frame ones, with some missing. The sample carries some 16,000 clones, about three quarters recorded once. The material was CD4+ or CD8+ T cells sorted from blood, obtained in a trial of the OX40 agonist ivuxolimab. The receptor set was obtained from an adult with an advanced solid tumor such as melanoma, head and neck, liver or kidney cancer. Both conserved end residues are part of each CDR3. A D gene is named only where the DNA matches it firmly.

j_call: TRBJ2-7; d_call: .; v_call: TRBV27; cdr3_aa: CASSPGGASSYEQYF; cdr3_nt: TGTGCCAGCAGCCCCGGCGGGGCGAGCTCCTACGAGCAGTACTTC
j_call: TRBJ1-2; d_call: TRBD1; v_call: TRBV27; cdr3_aa: CASKPQDRGANYGYTF; cdr3_nt: TGTGCCAGCAAACCCCAGGACAGGGGCGCTAACTATGGCTACACCTTC
j_call: TRBJ2-3; d_call: .; v_call: TRBV5-1; cdr3_aa: CASSSGVGDTQYF; cdr3_nt: TGCGCCAGCAGCTCGGGGGTGGGAGATACGCAGTATTTT
j_call: TRBJ2-1; d_call: TRBD2; v_call: TRBV19; cdr3_aa: CASSLLLAGYSYNEQFF; cdr3_nt: TGTGCCAGTAGTCTACTTCTAGCGGGGTACTCCTACAATGAGCAGTTCTTC
j_call: TRBJ1-1; d_call: .; v_call: TRBV29-1; cdr3_aa: CSVEFYATVNTEAFF; cdr3_nt: TGCAGCGTTGAATTTTACGCCACAGTGAACACTGAAGCTTTCTTT
j_call: TRBJ2-2; d_call: .; v_call: TRBV7-9; cdr3_aa: CASSPVGERAGELFF; cdr3_nt: TGTGCCAGCAGCCCCGTGGGGGAAAGGGCCGGGGAGCTGTTTTTT
j_call: TRBJ2-1; d_call: .; v_call: TRBV29-1; cdr3_aa: CSVAWAGSYNEQFF; cdr3_nt: TGCAGCGTCGCGTGGGCAGGGTCCTACAATGAGCAGTTCTTC
j_call: TRBJ2-1; d_call: TRBD2; v_call: TRBV7-9; cdr3_aa: CASSLVAGGPNEQFF; cdr3_nt: TGTGCCAGCAGCTTAGTGGCGGGAGGGCCCAATGAGCAGTTCTTC
j_call: TRBJ2-7; d_call: .; v_call: TRBV9; cdr3_aa: CASSGRQDSYEQYF; cdr3_nt: TGTGCCAGCAGCGGACGACAGGACTCCTACGAGCAGTACTTC
j_call: TRBJ2-7; d_call: .; v_call: TRBV28; cdr3_aa: CASSPDPAYEQYF; cdr3_nt: TGTGCCAGCAGCCCGGACCCAGCCTACGAGCAGTACTTC
j_call: TRBJ2-7; d_call: .; v_call: TRBV7-9; cdr3_aa: CASSRNHYEQYF; cdr3_nt: TGTGCCAGCAGCCGAAACCACTACGAGCAGTACTTC
j_call: TRBJ1-2; d_call: .; v_call: TRBV6-4; cdr3_aa: CASSDSSGFGYTF; cdr3_nt: TGTGCCAGCAGTGACTCTTCGGGATTTGGCTACACCTTC